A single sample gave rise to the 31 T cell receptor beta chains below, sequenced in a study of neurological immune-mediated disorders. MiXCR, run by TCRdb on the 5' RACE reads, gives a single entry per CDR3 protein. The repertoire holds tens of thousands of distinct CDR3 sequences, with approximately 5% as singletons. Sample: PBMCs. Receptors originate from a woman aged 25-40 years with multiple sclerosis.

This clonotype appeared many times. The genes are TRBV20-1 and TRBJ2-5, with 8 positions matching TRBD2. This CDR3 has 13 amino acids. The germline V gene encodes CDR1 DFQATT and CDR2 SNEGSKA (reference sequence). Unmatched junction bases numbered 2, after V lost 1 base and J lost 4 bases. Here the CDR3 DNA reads TGCAGTGCTAGAGCGGGAGGGGGAGAGACCCAGTACTTC. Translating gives CSARAGGGETQYF.

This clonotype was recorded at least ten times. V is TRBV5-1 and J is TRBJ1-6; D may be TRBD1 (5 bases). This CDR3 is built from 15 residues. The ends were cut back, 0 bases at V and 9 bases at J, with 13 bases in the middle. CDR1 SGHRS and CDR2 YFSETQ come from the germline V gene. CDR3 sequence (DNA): TGCGCCAGCAGCTTGGAGGGACCTGAGGTTTCACCCCTCCACTTT. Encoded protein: CASSLEGPEVSPLHF.

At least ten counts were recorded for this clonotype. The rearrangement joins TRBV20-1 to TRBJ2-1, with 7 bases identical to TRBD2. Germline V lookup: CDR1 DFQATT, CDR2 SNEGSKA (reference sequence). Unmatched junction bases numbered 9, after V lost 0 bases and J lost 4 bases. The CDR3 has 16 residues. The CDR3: CSARDVASGFYNEQFF. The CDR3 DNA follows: TGCAGTGCTAGAGATGTGGCTAGCGGCTTTTACAATGAGCAGTTCTTC.

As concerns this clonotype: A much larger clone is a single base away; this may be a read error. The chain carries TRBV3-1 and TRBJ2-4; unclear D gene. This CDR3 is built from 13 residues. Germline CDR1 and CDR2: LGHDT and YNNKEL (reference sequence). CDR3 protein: CANSQALVNIQYF. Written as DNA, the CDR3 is TGTGCCAACAGCCAAGCACTGGTAAACATTCAGTACTTC. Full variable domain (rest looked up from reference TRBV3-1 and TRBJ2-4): DTAVSQTPKYLVTQMGNDKSIKCEQNLGHDTMYWYKQDSKKFLKIMFSYNNKELIINETVPNRFSPKSPDKAHLNLHINSLELGDSAVYFCANSQALVNIQYFGAGTRLSVL.

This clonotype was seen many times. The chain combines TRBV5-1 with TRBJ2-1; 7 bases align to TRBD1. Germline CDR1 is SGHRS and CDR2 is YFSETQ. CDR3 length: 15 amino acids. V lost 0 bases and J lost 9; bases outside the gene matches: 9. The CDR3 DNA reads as TGCGCCAGCAGCTTGGGAGTGGATCGGACAGGTGAGCAGTTCTTC. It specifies CASSLGVDRTGEQFF. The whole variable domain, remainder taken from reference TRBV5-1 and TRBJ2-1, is KAGVTQTPRYLIKTRGQQVTLSCSPISGHRSVSWYQQTPGQGLQFLFEYFSETQRNKGNFPGRFSGRQFSNSRSEMNVSTLELGDSALYLCASSLGVDRTGEQFFGPGTRLTVL.

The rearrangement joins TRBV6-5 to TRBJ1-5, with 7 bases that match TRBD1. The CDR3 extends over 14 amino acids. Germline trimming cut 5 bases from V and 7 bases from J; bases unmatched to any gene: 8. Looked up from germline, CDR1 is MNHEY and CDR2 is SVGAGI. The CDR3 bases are TGTGCCAGCAGTCCGACAGGGATGATACAGCCCCAGCATTTT. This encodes CASSPTGMIQPQHF.

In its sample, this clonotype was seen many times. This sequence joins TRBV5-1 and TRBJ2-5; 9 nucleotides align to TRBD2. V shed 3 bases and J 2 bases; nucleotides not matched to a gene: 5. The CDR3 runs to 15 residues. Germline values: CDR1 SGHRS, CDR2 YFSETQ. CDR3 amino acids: CASSSLTSGQETQYF. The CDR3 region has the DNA TGCGCCAGCAGCTCCTTGACTAGCGGACAAGAGACCCAGTACTTC.

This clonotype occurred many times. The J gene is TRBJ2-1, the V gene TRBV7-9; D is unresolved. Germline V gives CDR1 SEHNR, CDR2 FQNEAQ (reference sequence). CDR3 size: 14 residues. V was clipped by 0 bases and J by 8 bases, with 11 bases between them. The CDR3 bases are TGTGCCAGCAGCTTAGCGACGGAGCACGATGAGCAGTTCTTC. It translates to CASSLATEHDEQFF.

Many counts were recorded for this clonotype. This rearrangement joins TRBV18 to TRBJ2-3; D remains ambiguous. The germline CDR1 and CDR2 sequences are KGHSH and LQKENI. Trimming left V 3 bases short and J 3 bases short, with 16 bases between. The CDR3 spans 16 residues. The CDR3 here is CASSPAERARTDTQYF. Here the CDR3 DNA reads TGTGCCAGCTCACCTGCTGAAAGGGCGAGAACAGATACGCAGTATTTT. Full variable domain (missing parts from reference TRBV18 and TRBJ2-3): NAGVMQNPRHLVRRRGQEARLRCSPMKGHSHVYWYRQLPEEGLKFMVYLQKENIIDESGMPKERFSAEFPKEGPSILRIQQVVRGDSAAYFCASSPAERARTDTQYFGPGTRLTVL.

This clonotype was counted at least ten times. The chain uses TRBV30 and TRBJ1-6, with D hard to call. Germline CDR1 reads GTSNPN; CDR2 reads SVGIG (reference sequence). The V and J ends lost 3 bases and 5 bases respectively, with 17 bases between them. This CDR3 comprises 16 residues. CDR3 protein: CAWSGRIQSDNSPLHF. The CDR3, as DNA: TGTGCCTGGAGCGGACGGATCCAATCGGATAATTCACCCCTCCACTTT.

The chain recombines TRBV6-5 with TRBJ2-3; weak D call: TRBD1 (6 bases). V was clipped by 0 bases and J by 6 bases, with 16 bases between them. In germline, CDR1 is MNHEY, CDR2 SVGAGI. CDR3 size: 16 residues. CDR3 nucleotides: TGTGCCAGCAGTTACTCGAGTGGGCAGGGGTGGGATACGCAGTATTTT. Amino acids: CASSYSSGQGWDTQYF.

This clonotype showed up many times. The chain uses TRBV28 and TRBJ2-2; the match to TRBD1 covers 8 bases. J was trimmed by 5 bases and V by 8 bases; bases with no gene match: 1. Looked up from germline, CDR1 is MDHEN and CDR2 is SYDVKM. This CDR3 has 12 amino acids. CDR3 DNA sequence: TGTGCCAGCTACAGGGGGACCGGGGAGCTGTTTTTT. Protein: CASYRGTGELFF.

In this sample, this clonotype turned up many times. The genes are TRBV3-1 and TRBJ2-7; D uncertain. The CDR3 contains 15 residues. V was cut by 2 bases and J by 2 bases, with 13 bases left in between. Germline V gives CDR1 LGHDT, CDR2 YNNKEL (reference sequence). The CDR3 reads CASSQTIAVAYEQYF. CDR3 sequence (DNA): TGTGCCAGCAGCCAAACTATTGCGGTAGCCTACGAGCAGTACTTC.

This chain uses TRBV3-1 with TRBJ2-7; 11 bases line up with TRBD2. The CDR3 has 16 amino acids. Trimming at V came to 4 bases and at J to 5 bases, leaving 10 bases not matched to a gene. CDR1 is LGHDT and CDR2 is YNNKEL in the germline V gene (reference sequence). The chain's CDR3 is CASSLRILAGAHEQYF. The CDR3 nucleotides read TGTGCCAGCAGCCTCAGGATACTAGCGGGAGCCCACGAGCAGTACTTC.

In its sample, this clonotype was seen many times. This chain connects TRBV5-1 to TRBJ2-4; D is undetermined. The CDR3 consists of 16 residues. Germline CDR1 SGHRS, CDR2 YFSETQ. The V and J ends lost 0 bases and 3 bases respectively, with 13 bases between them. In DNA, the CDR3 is TGCGCCAGCAGCTTGGCCGAAAACCGTCTCAAAAACATTCAGTACTTC. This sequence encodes CASSLAENRLKNIQYF.

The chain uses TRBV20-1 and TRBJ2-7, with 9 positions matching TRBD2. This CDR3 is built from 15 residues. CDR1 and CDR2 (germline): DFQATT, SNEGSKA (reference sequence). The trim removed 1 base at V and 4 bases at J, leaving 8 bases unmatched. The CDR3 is CSARAPTSGFYEQYF. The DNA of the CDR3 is TGCAGTGCTAGAGCTCCCACTAGCGGGTTTTACGAGCAGTACTTC.

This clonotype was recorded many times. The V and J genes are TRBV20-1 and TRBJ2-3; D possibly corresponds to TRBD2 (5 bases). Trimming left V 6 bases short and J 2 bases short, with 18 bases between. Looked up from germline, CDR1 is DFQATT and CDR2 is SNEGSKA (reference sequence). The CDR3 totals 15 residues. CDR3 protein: CSAEVRGDATDTQYF. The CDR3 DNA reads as TGCAGTGCAGAAGTCCGGGGTGACGCCACAGATACGCAGTATTTT.

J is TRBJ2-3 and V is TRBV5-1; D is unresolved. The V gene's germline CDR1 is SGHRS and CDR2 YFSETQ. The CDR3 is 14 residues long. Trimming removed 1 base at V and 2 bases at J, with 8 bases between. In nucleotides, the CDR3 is TGCGCCAGCAGCTTGAGGTCTACCACAGATACGCAGTATTTT. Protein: CASSLRSTTDTQYF.

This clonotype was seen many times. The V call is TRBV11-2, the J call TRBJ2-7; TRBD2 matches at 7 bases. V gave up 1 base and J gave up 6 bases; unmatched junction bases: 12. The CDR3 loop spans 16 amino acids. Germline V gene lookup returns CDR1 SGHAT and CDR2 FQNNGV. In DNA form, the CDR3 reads TGTGCCAGCAGCTTAGCGCCGCGAGCGGGAAGCGGCGAGCAGTACTTC. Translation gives CASSLAPRAGSGEQYF.

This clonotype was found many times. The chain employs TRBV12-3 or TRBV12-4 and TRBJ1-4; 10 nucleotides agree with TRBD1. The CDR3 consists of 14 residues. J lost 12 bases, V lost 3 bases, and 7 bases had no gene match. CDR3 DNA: TGTGCCAGCAGTTTCGGACAGGGGGTTAGGGAACTGTTTTTT. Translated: CASSFGQGVRELFF.

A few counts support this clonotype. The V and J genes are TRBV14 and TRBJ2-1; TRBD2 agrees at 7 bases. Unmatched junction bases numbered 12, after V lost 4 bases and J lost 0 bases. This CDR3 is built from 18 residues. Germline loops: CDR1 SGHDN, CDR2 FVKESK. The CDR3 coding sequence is TGTGCCAGCAGCCTCATAGCGGGCCCTACTTCCTCCTACAATGAGCAGTTCTTC. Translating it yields CASSLIAGPTSSYNEQFF.

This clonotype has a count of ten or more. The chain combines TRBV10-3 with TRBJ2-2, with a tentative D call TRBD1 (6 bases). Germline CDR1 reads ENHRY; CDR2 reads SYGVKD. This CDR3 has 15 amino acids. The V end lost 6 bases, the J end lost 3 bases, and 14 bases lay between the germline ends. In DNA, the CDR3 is TGTGCCATCAGCCTCGACAGGACCTACACCGGGGAGCTGTTTTTT. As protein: CAISLDRTYTGELFF.

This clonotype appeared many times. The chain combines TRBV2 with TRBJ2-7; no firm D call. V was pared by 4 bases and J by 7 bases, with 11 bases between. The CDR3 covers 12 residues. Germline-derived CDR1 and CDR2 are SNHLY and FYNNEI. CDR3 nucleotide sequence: TGTGCCAGCAGTGGAGCCGGTTTGGAGCAGTACTTC. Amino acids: CASSGAGLEQYF.

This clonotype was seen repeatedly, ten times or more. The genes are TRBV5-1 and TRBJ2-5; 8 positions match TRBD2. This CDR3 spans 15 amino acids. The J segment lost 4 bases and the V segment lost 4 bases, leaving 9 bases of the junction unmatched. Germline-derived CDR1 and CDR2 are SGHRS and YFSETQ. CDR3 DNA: TGCGCCAGCAGCGCGGGACTAGGCCTTCGAGAGACCCAGTACTTC. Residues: CASSAGLGLRETQYF.

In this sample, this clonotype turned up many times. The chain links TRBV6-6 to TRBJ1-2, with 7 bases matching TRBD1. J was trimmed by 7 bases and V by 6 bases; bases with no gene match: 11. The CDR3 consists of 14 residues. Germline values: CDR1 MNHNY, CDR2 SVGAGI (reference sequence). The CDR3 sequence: CASSNRQGSGGYTF. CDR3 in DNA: TGTGCCAGCAGCAACCGACAGGGCTCAGGTGGCTACACCTTC.

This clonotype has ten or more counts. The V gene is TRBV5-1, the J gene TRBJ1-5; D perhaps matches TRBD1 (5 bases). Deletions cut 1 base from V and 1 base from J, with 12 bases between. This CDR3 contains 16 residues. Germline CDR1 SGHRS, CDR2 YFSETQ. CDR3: CASSLSGLGSNQPQHF. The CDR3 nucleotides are TGCGCCAGCAGCTTGTCAGGGCTGGGAAGCAATCAGCCCCAGCATTTT. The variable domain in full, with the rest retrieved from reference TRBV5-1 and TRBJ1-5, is KAGVTQTPRYLIKTRGQQVTLSCSPISGHRSVSWYQQTPGQGLQFLFEYFSETQRNKGNFPGRFSGRQFSNSRSEMNVSTLELGDSALYLCASSLSGLGSNQPQHFGDGTRLSIL.

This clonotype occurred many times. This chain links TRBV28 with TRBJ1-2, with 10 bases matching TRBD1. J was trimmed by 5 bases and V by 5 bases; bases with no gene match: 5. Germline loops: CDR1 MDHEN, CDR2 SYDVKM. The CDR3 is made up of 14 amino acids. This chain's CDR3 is CASSGPGQGYGYTF. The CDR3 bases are TGTGCCAGCAGTGGTCCGGGACAGGGGTATGGCTACACCTTC.

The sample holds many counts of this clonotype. The CDR3 here is CASSSRTAKNIQYF. The CDR3 DNA reads as TGTGCCAGCAGCTCCCGGACAGCCAAAAACATTCAGTACTTC. The chain couples TRBV7-9 to TRBJ2-4, with D unresolved. The CDR3 extends over 14 amino acids. V was pared by 4 bases and J by 0 bases, with 7 bases between. Germline lookup yields CDR1 SEHNR and CDR2 FQNEAQ (reference sequence).

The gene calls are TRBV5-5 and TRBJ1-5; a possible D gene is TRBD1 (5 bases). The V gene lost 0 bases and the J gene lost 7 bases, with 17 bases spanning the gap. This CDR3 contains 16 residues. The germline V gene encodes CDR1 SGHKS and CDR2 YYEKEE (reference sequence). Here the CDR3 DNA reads TGTGCCAGCAGCTTGGTTGTTGGGTCAGGGAAACAGCCCCAGCATTTT. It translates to CASSLVVGSGKQPQHF. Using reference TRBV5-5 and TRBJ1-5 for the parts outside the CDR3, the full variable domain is DAGVTQSPTHLIKTRGQQVTLRCSPISGHKSVSWYQQVLGQGPQFIFQYYEKEERGRGNFPDRFSARQFPNYSSELNVNALLLGDSALYLCASSLVVGSGKQPQHFGDGTRLSIL.

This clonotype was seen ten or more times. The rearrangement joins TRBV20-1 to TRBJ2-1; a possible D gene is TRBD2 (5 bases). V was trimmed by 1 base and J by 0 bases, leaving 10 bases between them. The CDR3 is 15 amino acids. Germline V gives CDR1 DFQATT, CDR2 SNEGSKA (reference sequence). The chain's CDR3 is CSARVNSGSYNEQFF. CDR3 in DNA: TGCAGTGCTAGAGTAAACAGCGGCTCCTACAATGAGCAGTTCTTC.

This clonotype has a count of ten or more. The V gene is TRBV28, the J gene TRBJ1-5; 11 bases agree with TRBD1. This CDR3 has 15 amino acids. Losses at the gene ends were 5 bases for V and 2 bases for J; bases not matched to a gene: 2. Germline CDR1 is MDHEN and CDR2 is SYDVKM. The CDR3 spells CASSPGQGGNQPQHF. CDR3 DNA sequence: TGTGCCAGCAGTCCGGGACAGGGGGGCAATCAGCCCCAGCATTTT.